The clone carrying this T cell receptor beta chain showed up many times. Antigen unknown. The V segment lost 0 bases and the J segment 4 bases; nucleotides outside the gene matches: 5. Germline V gene sequence: CDR1 DFQATT, CDR2 SNEGSKA (reference sequence). This CDR3 contains 15 residues. For TCR beta, libraries came from quantitative 5'-RACE with molecular barcodes. TCRdb processed the 5' RACE reads anew with MiXCR; each CDR3 protein has one entry. The top ten hold under 7.5% of the sample, which has over 450,000 distinct CDR3 sequences, roughly an eighth seen once. The data derive from a study of CD8 T cells in ankylosing spondylitis. General observations from the study: Earlier studies detected some motif variants in reactive arthritis synovial fluid and blood. One TCR beta motif, made up of under ten highly homologous variants, appeared characteristic of ankylosing spondylitis blood.

This clonotype was sampled from a male donor with ankylosing spondylitis. The V call is TRBV20-1, the J call TRBJ1-2; the match to TRBD1 covers 10 bases. Sequencing was performed on blood, either unsorted or a sorted T cell fraction (not recorded which). CDR3 sequence: CSARDSRTGGYGYTF. The DNA for the CDR3 is TGCAGTGCTAGAGATTCGAGGACAGGGGGCTATGGCTACACCTTC.